This T cell receptor beta chain comes out of a study of blood T cell repertoires in COVID-19. As handled by the study authors: Reference gene primer amplification gave nucleated cell count estimates. Sequenced by immunoSEQ multiplex PCR; TCRdb stores in-frame clones only, minus some. V, J and clone size are taken as reported in that table, and D and trimming were inferred from the DNA itself. The sample lists about 130,000 clones, more than 70% occurring once. The CDR3 is 19 amino acids. Germline V gene lookup returns CDR1 SGHVS and CDR2 FQNEAQ. The V and J ends lost 3 bases and 0 bases respectively, with 21 bases between them.

Sequenced: peripheral blood. This TCR was sampled from a young woman who had recovered from COVID-19. The chain links TRBV7-8 to TRBJ2-4, with a possible D match to TRBD1 (6 bases). CDR3 amino acids: CASSFRSRQVILAKNIQYF. As DNA, the CDR3 is TGTGCCAGCAGCTTTCGGTCAAGACAGGTCATCCTAGCCAAAAACATTCAGTACTTC.